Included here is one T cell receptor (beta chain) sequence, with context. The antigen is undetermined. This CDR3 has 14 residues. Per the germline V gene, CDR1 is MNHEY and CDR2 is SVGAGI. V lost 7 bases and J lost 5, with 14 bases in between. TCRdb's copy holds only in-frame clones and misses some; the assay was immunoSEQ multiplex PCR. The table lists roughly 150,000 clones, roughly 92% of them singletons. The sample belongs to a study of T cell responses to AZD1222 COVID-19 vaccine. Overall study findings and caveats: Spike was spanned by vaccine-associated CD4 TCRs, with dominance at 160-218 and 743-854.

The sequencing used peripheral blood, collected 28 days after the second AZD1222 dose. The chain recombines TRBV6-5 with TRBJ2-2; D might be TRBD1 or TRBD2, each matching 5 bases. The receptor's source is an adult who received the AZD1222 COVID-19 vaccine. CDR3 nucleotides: TGTGCCAGCATAGGGGCAGGGAGTACCGGGGAGCTGTTTTTT. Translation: CASIGAGSTGELFF.